The 22 T cell receptor beta chains presented below share a single source sample, sequenced in a study of tumor-infiltrating lymphocytes in primary liver carcinoma. Starting material of 500 ng total RNA yielded TCR beta cDNA via a constant-region primer. Sequencing libraries for TCR beta derived from three nested multiplex PCR rounds that used slightly modified ARM-PCR. A C-beta reverse primer was combined with TRBV1-TRBV30 forward primers in the first two PCR rounds, and each round had approximately 9 cycles. TCRdb analysed the multiplex PCR reads with MiXCR anew, one entry per CDR3 protein. The table has about 92,000 distinct CDR3 sequences, approximately 72% seen once. The tissue used was unsorted bulk material of about 19-33 mg. RNA and DNA were co-extracted from it with the AllPrep DNA/RNA mini kit. The sequencing sample was made of tumor-adjacent normal liver tissue. These receptor sequences come from a man in his forties with primary liver carcinoma and hepatitis B virus infection.

The chain joins TRBV11-2 to TRBJ1-4; no clear D gene. This CDR3 contains 15 residues. The germline V and J ends were trimmed by 5 bases and 4 bases, with 14 bases remaining between them. Looked up from germline, CDR1 is SGHAT and CDR2 is FQNNGV. CDR3 in DNA: TGTGCCAGCAGCCTATTAGAAGGTTTTAATGAAAAACTGTTTTTT. Translation: CASSLLEGFNEKLFF.

This clonotype was recorded many times. This sequence joins TRBV5-4 and TRBJ2-1; 13 nucleotides agree with TRBD2. V lost 0 bases and J lost 8; bases outside the gene matches: 5. Germline CDR1 reads SGHNT; CDR2 reads YYREEE (reference sequence). CDR3 length equals 16 residues. The CDR3 nucleotides read TGTGCCAGCAGCTTGGAGGGGACTAGCGGGATACATGAGCAGTTCTTC. Translating it yields CASSLEGTSGIHEQFF.

This clonotype was counted many times. J is TRBJ2-4 and V is TRBV6-1; perhaps D is TRBD1 or TRBD2 (6 bases each). The germline V gene has CDR1 MNHNS and CDR2 SASEGT. This CDR3 has 14 amino acids. Between the trimmed V and J ends, which lost 1 base and 5 bases, there was a span of 9 bases. The CDR3 loop is CASSEGGAQNIQYF. CDR3 DNA sequence: TGTGCCAGCAGTGAAGGGGGGGCCCAAAACATTCAGTACTTC.

In the case of this clonotype: A much larger clonotype is one base distant, so this may be a read error. The CDR3 region has the DNA TGTGCCAGCAGCTTGGCCGATGTCTTCCCCTACAATGAGCAGTTCTTC. This translates into CASSLADVFPYNEQFF. The rearrangement links TRBV5-5 to TRBJ2-1; D not resolved. CDR1 and CDR2 (germline): SGHKS, YYEKEE (reference sequence). Between the trimmed V and J ends, which lost 0 bases and 2 bases, there was a span of 12 bases. This CDR3 is built from 16 residues.

Regarding this clonotype: One junction end does not reproduce the germline sequence, and a read error may be involved. V is TRBV19 and J is TRBJ1-1; D gene uncertain. The CDR3 is 14 residues long. In germline, CDR1 is LNHDA, CDR2 SQIVND (reference sequence). CDR3 nucleotides: TGTGCCAATAGTATAGATAAAAGGAACACTGAAGCTTTCTTT. This translates into CANSIDKRNTEAFF.

The table lists this clonotype with many counts. CDR3 amino acids: CASSWITGDGYTF. As DNA, the CDR3 is TGTGCCAGCAGTTGGATTACAGGAGATGGCTACACCTTC. The V and J genes are TRBV12-3 or TRBV12-4 and TRBJ1-2; tentative D call: TRBD1 (5 bases). V lost 4 bases, J lost 6 bases, and 12 bases lay in between. CDR3 length equals 13 residues.

A note on this clonotype: At one end the junction does not follow the germline gene, possibly because of a read error. V and J are TRBV28 and TRBJ2-2, with 7 bases matching TRBD1. The CDR3 totals 13 residues. In germline, CDR1 is MDHEN, CDR2 SYDVKM. In nucleotides, the CDR3 is TGTGCCAGCAGACAGGGGAACACCAGGGAGCTGTTTTTT. Amino acids: CASRQGNTRELFF.

As regards this clonotype: A read error may be the cause here, since a much bigger clone is one base away. This rearrangement joins TRBV4-2 to TRBJ1-3; D possibly corresponds to TRBD1 (5 bases). Germline CDR1 LGHNA, CDR2 YNFKEQ. This CDR3 is built from 19 residues. Trimming took 1 base from V and 3 from J, leaving 22 bases between them. The CDR3 protein is CASSQVYLGRGEDGNTIYF. CDR3 DNA: TGTGCCAGCAGCCAAGTATATCTGGGACGGGGCGAAGATGGAAACACCATATATTTT.

This clonotype was found once. The chain combines TRBV9 with TRBJ2-3, with D tentatively TRBD2 (6 bases). The V end lost 1 base, the J end lost 0 bases, and 12 bases lay between the germline ends. The CDR3 has 16 residues. CDR1 and CDR2 from the germline V gene are SGDLS and YYNGEE. In nucleotides, the CDR3 is TGTGCCAGCAGCGTAAGAGGACTAACGAGCACAGATACGCAGTATTTT. Amino acid sequence: CASSVRGLTSTDTQYF.

This clonotype was picked up many times. The CDR3 region is CAIRGTSGNLETQYF. In nucleotides, the CDR3 is TGTGCCATCAGGGGGACTAGCGGGAATTTGGAGACCCAGTACTTC. The chain carries TRBV10-3 and TRBJ2-5; 13 nucleotides match TRBD2. The J segment lost 5 bases and the V segment lost 6 bases, leaving 6 bases of the junction unmatched. The CDR3 is 15 amino acids. CDR1 and CDR2 (germline): ENHRY, SYGVKD.

This clonotype was recorded at least ten times. This chain joins TRBV4-2 and TRBJ2-7; 7 bases align to TRBD2. With V trimmed by 8 bases and J by 2 bases, 18 bases remained unmatched. The CDR3 has 17 residues. Germline V gives CDR1 LGHNA, CDR2 YNFKEQ. CDR3 bases: TGTGCCAGCCCGAAGCTGCGAGTCCGGGACTACACCTACGAGCAGTACTTC. Amino acids: CASPKLRVRDYTYEQYF.

This clonotype occurred once. The chain couples TRBV6-5 to TRBJ2-3, with 7 bases aligning to TRBD1. There are 16 residues in the CDR3. Germline values: CDR1 MNHEY, CDR2 SVGAGI. CDR3 in amino acids: CVTAVMRAGGADTQYF. The CDR3 coding sequence is TGTGTCACAGCAGTTATGCGGGCAGGGGGAGCAGATACGCAGTATTTT.

With respect to this clonotype: With a much larger clone just one base away, this may be a read error. V is TRBV6-5 and J is TRBJ1-5, with TRBD1 identical over 7 bases. Germline assignment: CDR1 MNHEY and CDR2 SVGAGI. The V gene end was trimmed by 4 bases and the J gene end by 9 bases; junction bases not matched to a gene: 12. The CDR3 has 15 residues. CDR3 loop: CASSSGQVGGRPQHF. In DNA, the CDR3 is TGTGCCAGCAGTTCCGGACAGGTGGGGGGTCGGCCCCAGCATTTT.

Turning to this clonotype: Mismatch with germline at one junction end may stem from a read error. The J gene is TRBJ2-7, the V gene TRBV6-2 or TRBV6-3; the match to TRBD2 covers 7 bases. CDR1 MNHEY and CDR2 SVGEGT come from the germline V gene. CDR3 length: 12 residues. In nucleotides, the CDR3 is TGTGGCTCCTCTAGCGGACCCTACGGGCAGTACTTC. Translating gives CGSSSGPYGQYF.

Remarks on this clonotype: No conserved phenylalanine or tryptophan ends this CDR3, so it is likely a read error. The V gene is TRBV10-2, the J gene TRBJ1-2, with TRBD1 matching 11 bases. This CDR3 contains 15 residues. The germline V gene encodes CDR1 WSHSY and CDR2 SAAADI. The V and J ends lost 3 bases and 8 bases, in that order; junction bases with no gene match: 8. The DNA of the CDR3 is TGCGCCAGCAGTGATTGGACAGGGGGCCTCGTCGGCTACACCCTC. This codes for CASSDWTGGLVGYTL.

The chain has TRBV20-1 and TRBJ1-2; the D gene is possibly TRBD1 (6 bases). The CDR3 runs 11 residues. V lost 3 bases to trimming and J lost 8 bases, with 10 bases between them. Germline lookup yields CDR1 DFQATT and CDR2 SNEGSKA (reference sequence). As DNA, the CDR3 is TGCAGTGCTAGCGAGGGGGGCGGCTACACCTTC. Residues: CSASEGGGYTF.

In regard to this clonotype: At one boundary the junction diverges from the germline segment, which might be a read error. J is TRBJ2-3 and V is TRBV12-3 or TRBV12-4, with 7 nucleotides matching TRBD1. The CDR3 loop spans 15 amino acids. CDR3 coding DNA: TGTGTCAGCAGTTCCACAGGGGTCGGCACAGATACGCAGTATTTT. Amino acid sequence: CVSSSTGVGTDTQYF.

Comment on this clonotype: A read error may explain this, as a much larger clone is one base away. J is TRBJ2-1 and V is TRBV12-3 or TRBV12-4, with a weak D call TRBD2 (5 bases). The length of the CDR3 is 14 residues. Trimming left V 8 bases short and J 5 bases short, with 16 bases between. This chain's CDR3 is CASLGVASHNEQFF. CDR3 nucleotide sequence: TGTGCCAGCCTAGGAGTAGCGTCCCACAATGAGCAGTTCTTC.

V and J are TRBV5-6 and TRBJ2-7; weak D call: TRBD1 (5 bases). Trimming stripped 3 bases from V and 6 bases from J, with 10 bases between. The CDR3 is 12 amino acids. Germline V gene data show CDR1 as SGHDT and CDR2 as YYEEEE. The CDR3 spells CASSSARGEQYF. CDR3 nucleotides: TGTGCCAGCAGCTCTGCAAGGGGCGAGCAGTACTTC. Full variable domain (rest looked up from reference TRBV5-6 and TRBJ2-7): DAGVTQSPTHLIKTRGQQVTLRCSPKSGHDTVSWYQQALGQGPQFIFQYYEEEERQRGNFPDRFSGHQFPNYSSELNVNALLLGDSALYLCASSSARGEQYFGPGTRLTVT.

The rearrangement joins TRBV11-2 to TRBJ2-5; D may be TRBD2 (5 bases). Trimming shortened V by 7 bases and J by 4 bases, and 22 bases separated the two germline ends. This CDR3 is 16 amino acids long. Germline-derived CDR1 and CDR2 are SGHAT and FQNNGV. CDR3 in amino acids: CASNSDQREGRETQYF. CDR3 nucleotide sequence: TGTGCCAGCAACTCAGATCAACGGGAAGGGAGAGAGACCCAGTACTTC. Full variable domain (remainder filled in from reference TRBV11-2 and TRBJ2-5): EAGVAQSPRYKIIEKRQSVAFWCNPISGHATLYWYQQILGQGPKLLIQFQNNGVVDDSQLPKDRFSAERLKGVDSTLKIQPAKLEDSAVYLCASNSDQREGRETQYFGPGTRLLVL.

The chain carries TRBV12-2 and TRBJ2-1. TRBV12-2 is annotated as a pseudogene. The CDR3 covers 16 residues. This CDR3 is CASRLDTPNWFNEQFF. The CDR3 bases are TGTGCAAGTCGCTTAGACACACCCAACTGGTTCAATGAGCAGTTCTTC.

This rearrangement joins TRBV10-3 to TRBJ2-7; no clear D gene. Trimming stripped 6 bases from V and 9 bases from J, with 15 bases between. The CDR3 contains 12 residues. In germline, CDR1 is ENHRY, CDR2 SYGVKD. CDR3 sequence reads: CAISRDESVQYF. The CDR3 nucleotides read TGTGCCATCAGCCGAGATGAGTCAGTGCAGTACTTC.